This entry concerns a single T cell receptor beta chain. Data came from immunoSEQ multiplex PCR; TCRdb stores just in-frame clones and leaves some out. The table shows 90,000 or so clones, with 88% occurring only once. The data belong to a study of control samples from healthy donors and cancer patients. This CDR3 is built from 12 residues. Deletions cut 2 bases from V and 5 bases from J, with 10 bases between. The germline gives CDR1 GTSNPN, CDR2 SVGIG (reference sequence). Sequencing was performed on blood. The gene calls are TRBV30 and TRBJ2-7; perhaps TRBD2 as D (6 bases). The TCR was taken from a woman in her seventies in good health. The CDR3 nucleotides are TGTGCCTGGAGTCGGGGGTTCAACGAGCAGTACTTC. This codes for CAWSRGFNEQYF. Looking up the rest from reference TRBV30 and TRBJ2-7 gives the full variable domain: SQTIHQWPATLVQPVGSPLSLECTVEGTSNPNLYWYRQAAGRGLQLLFYSVGIGQISSEVPQNLSASRPQDRQFILSSKKLLLSDSGFYLCAWSRGFNEQYFGPGTRLTVT.